Shown below are 22 T cell receptor beta chains from a single sample sequenced in a study of cytomegalovirus exposure and HLA in healthy donors. Use of 60 Vbeta and 13 Jbeta primers characterized the PCR. Using immunoSEQ multiplex PCR, the repertoire was profiled, and TCRdb retains in-frame clones only, with some absent. The sample lists some 180,000 clones; roughly a tenth were seen once. Specimen: PBMCs. These receptors all stem from a woman aged 25 to 39 in good health and CMV-seropositive.

This clone was seen only a few times. The chain couples TRBV18 to TRBJ2-5; 7 bases agree with TRBD1. After removal of 2 bases from V and 5 bases from J, the junction contained 5 bases not matched to a gene. From germline, CDR1 is KGHSH and CDR2 LQKENI. The CDR3 is 14 residues long. CDR3 coding DNA: TGTGCCAGCTCACCAACGAGGGGGCTGGAGACCCAGTACTTC. Its translation: CASSPTRGLETQYF.

There are a few counts of this clone. The rearrangement links TRBV7-9 to TRBJ2-1; no firm D call. Trimming pared 4 bases from V and 3 bases from J, leaving 13 bases between. The V gene's germline CDR1 is SEHNR and CDR2 FQNEAQ (reference sequence). The CDR3 spans 15 residues. The CDR3 protein is CASSSQLRDYNEQFF. The CDR3 nucleotides read TGTGCCAGCAGCTCCCAATTGCGAGACTACAATGAGCAGTTCTTC.

This clone was seen a few times. This chain links TRBV6-5 with TRBJ2-7; 9 bases are shared with TRBD1. Per germline, CDR1 MNHEY and CDR2 SVGAGI. The CDR3 covers 14 residues. Trimming cost V 7 bases and J 6 bases; bases outside gene matches: 10. CDR3 sequence reads: CASTSTGGSGEQYF. CDR3 nucleotide sequence: TGTGCCAGCACCAGTACAGGGGGCTCGGGCGAGCAGTACTTC.

This clone was seen a few times. V gene TRBV6-5 combines with J gene TRBJ2-1; D is possibly TRBD1 (5 bases). The CDR3 extends over 15 amino acids. Germline V gene lookup returns CDR1 MNHEY and CDR2 SVGAGI. V lost 5 bases to trimming and J lost 0 bases, with 11 bases between them. The CDR3 reads CASSTDRSSYNEQFF. CDR3 coding DNA: TGTGCCAGCAGTACAGACAGAAGCTCCTACAATGAGCAGTTCTTC.

The sample holds a few counts of this clone. This chain links TRBV6-6 with TRBJ2-1; TRBD2 might be the D (5 bases). CDR1 is MNHNY, CDR2 SVGAGI, per germline (reference sequence). The ends were cut back, 0 bases at V and 2 bases at J, with 8 bases in the middle. There are 15 residues in the CDR3. The CDR3 spells CASSYSGDAYNEQFF. The CDR3 nucleotides are TGTGCCAGCAGTTACTCGGGAGACGCCTACAATGAGCAGTTCTTC.

This chain joins TRBV7-8 and TRBJ2-2; 8 nucleotides match TRBD2. Germline V gives CDR1 SGHVS, CDR2 FQNEAQ. There are 14 residues in the CDR3. The trim removed 10 bases at V and 0 bases at J, leaving 4 bases unmatched. Here the CDR3 DNA reads TGTGCCACCCAAGCGGGGGCGAACACCGGGGAGCTGTTTTTT. This sequence encodes CATQAGANTGELFF.

The chain combines TRBV29-1 with TRBJ2-7, with 8 bases lining up with TRBD2. The CDR3 is 13 amino acids. Per the germline V gene, CDR1 is SQVTM and CDR2 is ANQGSEA. The trim removed 3 bases at V and 2 bases at J, leaving 3 bases unmatched. The CDR3 sequence is CSVETSVPYEQYF. Here the CDR3 DNA reads TGCAGCGTTGAGACTAGCGTACCCTACGAGCAGTACTTC.

This clone was observed a handful of times. This chain uses TRBV18 with TRBJ2-7, with TRBD2 matching over 7 bases. After removal of 0 bases from V and 6 bases from J, the junction contained 26 bases not matched to a gene. This CDR3 region has 21 residues. Germline lookup yields CDR1 KGHSH and CDR2 LQKENI. The CDR3 DNA sequence: TGTGCCAGCTCACCACCTAAAGGGAGGGATGTCGGTGCCGGCCGATTTTCCGAGCAGTACTTC. Protein product: CASSPPKGRDVGAGRFSEQYF.

This clone has only a few counts. The chain couples TRBV5-1 to TRBJ2-1; D might be TRBD2 (5 bases). The length of the CDR3 is 18 residues. Germline V gives CDR1 SGHRS, CDR2 YFSETQ. V lost 1 base and J 0 bases, leaving 17 bases between the germline ends. CDR3 sequence (DNA): TGCGCCAGCAGCTTGATGGTTCGGGATTGGGGCTCCTACAATGAGCAGTTCTTC. This codes for CASSLMVRDWGSYNEQFF.

In this sample, this clone turned up a few times. V gene TRBV7-2 combines with J gene TRBJ2-7; the D is unclear. This CDR3 spans 12 amino acids. Between the trimmed V and J ends, which lost 4 bases and 3 bases, there was a span of 7 bases. CDR1 and CDR2 from the germline V gene are SGHTA and FQGNSA. The CDR3 sequence: CASSYRGYEQYV. In DNA, the CDR3 is TGTGCCAGCAGCTACCGAGGCTACGAGCAGTACGTC.

This chain connects TRBV27 to TRBJ2-7, with TRBD2 identical over 8 bases. The V and J ends lost 1 base and 4 bases, in that order; junction bases with no gene match: 9. The CDR3 totals 16 residues. The germline V gene encodes CDR1 MNHEY and CDR2 SMNVEV (reference sequence). The CDR3 sequence is CASSLLRGREVYEQYF. The CDR3 DNA follows: TGTGCCAGCAGTTTATTGCGGGGGCGGGAGGTTTACGAGCAGTACTTC.

The chain uses TRBV30 and TRBJ1-2, with a possible D match to TRBD1 (5 bases). Germline V gives CDR1 GTSNPN, CDR2 SVGIG (reference sequence). Trimming stripped 5 bases from V and 2 bases from J, with 12 bases between. The CDR3 is 13 amino acids. The CDR3 reads CAWSGLRNYGYTF. For the CDR3, the DNA is TGTGCCTGGTCGGGACTCCGAAACTATGGCTACACCTTC.

Here the CDR3 DNA reads TGTGCCTGGAGTGAGGGAGGGGCGGGACAGGGGCTAGATACGCAGTATTTT. Translated, it gives CAWSEGGAGQGLDTQYF. This rearrangement joins TRBV30 to TRBJ2-3, with 10 bases lining up with TRBD1. The trim removed 1 base at V and 5 bases at J, leaving 12 bases unmatched. The CDR3 covers 17 residues. Germline lookup yields CDR1 GTSNPN and CDR2 SVGIG (reference sequence).

Only a few counts were recorded for this clone. The V call is TRBV15, the J call TRBJ2-7; weak D call: TRBD1 (6 bases). V lost 2 bases to trimming and J lost 3 bases, with 8 bases between them. Germline V gene data show CDR1 as LNHNV and CDR2 as YYDKDF (reference sequence). The CDR3 sequence is 13 residues long. Here the CDR3 reads CATSRQGYYEQYF. The CDR3 DNA is TGTGCCACCAGCAGACAGGGGTACTACGAGCAGTACTTC. The whole variable domain, remainder taken from reference TRBV15 and TRBJ2-7, is DAMVIQNPRYQVTQFGKPVTLSCSQTLNHNVMYWYQQKSSQAPKLLFHYYDKDFNNEADTPDNFQSRRPNTSFCFLDIRSPGLGDTAMYLCATSRQGYYEQYFGPGTRLTVT.

V usage is TRBV28 and J usage is TRBJ2-1, with D possibly matching TRBD2 (6 bases). With 4 bases removed from V and 8 bases from J, the gap between germline ends came to 21 bases. The germline V gene encodes CDR1 MDHEN and CDR2 SYDVKM. The CDR3 loop spans 16 amino acids. The CDR3: CASSSAGTPHRDEQFF. The CDR3 nucleotides are TGTGCCAGCAGTTCCGCTGGGACTCCCCATAGGGATGAGCAGTTCTTC.

The chain has TRBV29-1 and TRBJ1-5; D is perhaps TRBD1 (6 bases). V was clipped by 4 bases and J by 7 bases, with 14 bases between them. The CDR3 consists of 13 residues. Germline loops: CDR1 SQVTM, CDR2 ANQGSEA. The CDR3 is CSVASGQSQPQHF. The CDR3 coding sequence is TGCAGCGTTGCATCCGGACAGAGCCAGCCCCAGCATTTT.

This clone came up a few times. The chain joins TRBV5-1 to TRBJ1-4, with TRBD1 matching over 10 bases. Trimming at V came to 4 bases and at J to 3 bases, leaving 3 bases not matched to a gene. Germline values: CDR1 SGHRS, CDR2 YFSETQ. This CDR3 has 15 residues. CDR3 protein: CASSPGQGANEKLFF. The CDR3 DNA follows: TGCGCCAGCAGCCCCGGACAGGGGGCTAATGAAAAACTGTTTTTT. Full variable domain (missing parts from reference TRBV5-1 and TRBJ1-4): KAGVTQTPRYLIKTRGQQVTLSCSPISGHRSVSWYQQTPGQGLQFLFEYFSETQRNKGNFPGRFSGRQFSNSRSEMNVSTLELGDSALYLCASSPGQGANEKLFFGSGTQLSVL.

This clone turned up a few times. The V and J genes are TRBV5-1 and TRBJ2-7, with a possible D match to TRBD2 (6 bases). The CDR3 is 13 amino acids. Trimming took 0 bases from V and 6 from J, leaving 10 bases between them. Germline assignment: CDR1 SGHRS and CDR2 YFSETQ. Here the CDR3 reads CASSLALGGEQYF. The CDR3 DNA is TGCGCCAGCAGCTTGGCCCTGGGGGGCGAGCAGTACTTC.

This clone showed up just a few times. V and J are TRBV29-1 and TRBJ2-2, with TRBD1 matching 7 bases. The J segment lost 8 bases and the V segment lost 7 bases, leaving 10 bases of the junction unmatched. CDR3 length equals 13 residues. The germline V gene encodes CDR1 SQVTM and CDR2 ANQGSEA. The CDR3 bases are TGCAGCGCCCACGACAGGGTTCCTGGGGAGCTGTTTTTT. Its protein is CSAHDRVPGELFF.

The table lists this clone with a few counts. Sequence at one end of the junction differs from germline and may be a read error. V gene TRBV7-3 combines with J gene TRBJ2-5; TRBD2 matches 11 bases. There are 14 residues in the CDR3. Germline V lookup: CDR1 SGHTA, CDR2 FQGTGA. The CDR3 loop is CASSITSGSETQYF. DNA of the CDR3: TGTGCCAGCAGCATAACTAGCGGGAGTGAGACCCAGTACTTC.

This clone was counted a few times. V usage is TRBV5-5 and J usage is TRBJ1-1, with 8 bases matching TRBD1. CDR3 length equals 16 residues. The germline gives CDR1 SGHKS, CDR2 YYEKEE (reference sequence). Trimming removed 4 bases from V and 3 bases from J; junction bases left unmatched: 11. The CDR3 DNA sequence: TGTGCCAGCAGCCAGCGGACAGGGCGGGGAGACACTGAAGCTTTCTTT. It translates to CASSQRTGRGDTEAFF.

Details on this clone: At one of its ends the junction is not consistent with the germline gene, which may arise from a read error. This chain connects TRBV6-1 to TRBJ2-7, with 7 bases that match TRBD2. The CDR3 has 12 amino acids. CDR1 MNHNS and CDR2 SASEGT come from the germline V gene. In DNA, the CDR3 is TGTGCCAGCACCCGACTAGCAGCCGAGAAGTACTTC. Translated, it gives CASTRLAAEKYF.